One and the same sample provided the 27 T cell receptor beta chains below, sequenced in a study of molecular identifiers for immune sequencing clone quantification (dated by TCRdb to the late 2010s). Library construction relied on PCR. The sequencer was a NextSeq 500. Starting from the raw public reads, TCRdb applied fastp trimming at Q25, assembled clones with MiXCR and retained in-frame beta chains. Identical CDR3 proteins give one entry, which carries the most common genes and DNA. Counted in this sample were 75,000 to 95,000 distinct CDR3 sequences; approximately 23% of them appeared once. The ten top clones hold less than 0.85% of the sample. Sequenced material: naive CD8+ T cells from blood, with Jurkat cell RNA spiked in. The meaning of the sample's cell subset or site label: FACS-sorted CD8+CD4-CCR7+CD45RA+ naive T cells. These receptors all come from a human donor in good health. Some libraries in this study had Jurkat cell RNA spiked in.

This clonotype was seen only a few times. The V and J genes are TRBV4-1 and TRBJ2-3, with D uncertain. The CDR3 runs 14 residues. V was clipped by 4 bases and J by 5 bases, with 13 bases between them. Germline CDR1 is MGHRA and CDR2 is YSYEKL. CDR3 nucleotides: TGCGCCAGCAGCCCCCGGATCGGCGGAGATACGCAGTATTTT. Translated, it gives CASSPRIGGDTQYF.

This clonotype was recorded a few times. V is TRBV7-9 and J is TRBJ1-5, with a weak D call TRBD1 (6 bases). This CDR3 is 14 amino acids long. In germline, CDR1 is SEHNR, CDR2 FQNEAQ (reference sequence). V lost 6 bases, J lost 7 bases, and 16 bases lay in between. The CDR3 reads CASSPTGIGQPQHF. The CDR3 nucleotides read TGTGCCAGCAGTCCTACAGGGATCGGACAGCCCCAGCATTTT.

The sample holds a few counts of this clonotype. This CDR3 is CASSLFLGAGETQYF. CDR3 DNA: TGTGCCAGCAGCCTCTTTCTGGGGGCTGGGGAGACCCAGTACTTC. The rearrangement links TRBV12-3 or TRBV12-4 to TRBJ2-5; D perhaps matches TRBD1 (6 bases). Deletions cut 6 bases from V and 5 bases from J, with 19 bases between. There are 15 residues in the CDR3.

About this clonotype itself: This clone may be a read error of a much larger clone one base away. The chain recombines TRBV6-6 with TRBJ2-6; TRBD1 matches at 8 bases. The CDR3 sequence is 17 residues long. Germline values: CDR1 MNHNY, CDR2 SVGAGI (reference sequence). The CDR3 protein is CVSTSGTGFSGANVLTF. For the CDR3, the DNA is TGTGTCAGCACCTCCGGGACAGGCTTCTCTGGGGCCAACGTCCTGACTTTC.

This clonotype was seen a handful of times. V is TRBV15 and J is TRBJ1-1; D is perhaps TRBD1 (5 bases). The ends were cut back, 5 bases at V and 5 bases at J, with 18 bases in the middle. The CDR3 consists of 15 residues. Per germline, CDR1 LNHNV and CDR2 YYDKDF (reference sequence). The CDR3 DNA follows: TGTGCCACCAGCGCGCCGCAGGGACCGAGGACTGAAGCTTTCTTT. It is translated as CATSAPQGPRTEAFF.

As to this clonotype: A read error may produce the germline difference seen at one junction end. V and J are TRBV5-3 and TRBJ2-1, with D uncertain. TRBV5-3 is given ORF status, its function remaining uncertain. This CDR3 spans 13 amino acids. For the CDR3, the DNA is TGTGCCAGCAGCTTCAGTCCCTACAATGAGCAGTTCTTC. Translation gives CASSFSPYNEQFF.

Concerning this clonotype itself: One junction end does not reproduce the germline sequence, and a read error may be involved. The chain combines TRBV4-3 with TRBJ1-3; D is unresolved. CDR3 size: 17 residues. The V gene's germline CDR1 is LGHNA and CDR2 YSLEER. The CDR3, as DNA: TGCGCCAGCAGCCAAGATAGGAACGCCTTCTCTGGAGACACCATATATTTT. It specifies CASSQDRNAFSGDTIYF.

The CDR3 sequence is CASSLTTLQFSGNTIYF. Written as DNA, the CDR3 is TGTGCCAGCAGCTTAACTACCCTACAGTTCTCTGGAAACACCATATATTTT. The chain is built from TRBV7-2 and TRBJ1-3; D unresolved. CDR3 length equals 17 residues. Germline CDR1 SGHTA, CDR2 FQGNSA. Deletions cut 2 bases from V and 0 bases from J, with 14 bases between.

The chain employs TRBV6-4 and TRBJ2-3; 8 positions match TRBD2. This CDR3 spans 18 amino acids. The J segment lost 0 bases and the V segment lost 5 bases, leaving 13 bases of the junction unmatched. CDR1 MRHNA and CDR2 SNTAGT come from the germline V gene. CDR3 bases: TGTGCCAGCAGTCCCAATCGGGGGGGCTGGGATAGCACAGATACGCAGTATTTT. Translating it yields CASSPNRGGWDSTDTQYF.

This clonotype was detected a few times. Germline is not matched at one junction end, which may reflect a read error. The chain joins TRBV7-8 to TRBJ2-5, with D uncertain. Germline lookup yields CDR1 SGHVS and CDR2 FQNEAQ. CDR3 length: 14 residues. CDR3 protein: CASTEWLNRETQYF. CDR3 coding DNA: TGCGCCAGCACCGAGTGGCTCAACCGAGAGACCCAGTACTTC.

This clonotype was seen a few times. The gene calls are TRBV7-9 and TRBJ2-5; possible D gene TRBD1, 6 bases. Per germline, CDR1 SEHNR and CDR2 FQNEAQ (reference sequence). Trimming removed 4 bases at V and 1 base at J, with 13 bases between. The CDR3 totals 15 residues. In nucleotides, the CDR3 is TGTGCCAGCAGCTCCTCGGACAGCATCCAAGAGACCCAGTACTTC. Its translation: CASSSSDSIQETQYF.

This clonotype has just a few counts. The chain combines TRBV24-1 with TRBJ1-1; TRBD1 aligns across 7 bases. Germline CDR1 reads KGHDR; CDR2 reads SFDVKD. V trimming: 6 bases; J trimming: 4 bases; junction bases outside the gene matches: 10. The CDR3 contains 15 residues. CDR3 nucleotide sequence: TGTGCCACCAGTCAGACAGGGCCCTCGGGCACTGAAGCTTTCTTT. Its translation: CATSQTGPSGTEAFF.

This clonotype was counted many times. The chain combines TRBV5-1 with TRBJ1-5; D unclear. Trimming pared 0 bases from V and 0 bases from J, leaving 16 bases between. CDR1 and CDR2 from the germline V gene are SGHRS and YFSETQ. CDR3 size: 18 residues. The CDR3 sequence is CASSLVPRAYDSNQPQHF. Written as DNA, the CDR3 is TGCGCCAGCAGCTTGGTACCCCGGGCCTACGATAGCAATCAGCCCCAGCATTTT.

The V gene is TRBV5-6, the J gene TRBJ2-7; D may be TRBD1 or TRBD2 (5 bases each). Germline V gives CDR1 SGHDT, CDR2 YYEEEE. The ends were cut back, 4 bases at V and 2 bases at J, with 16 bases in the middle. The CDR3 has 15 amino acids. CDR3 protein: CASSPPRGPPYEQYF. The CDR3 DNA reads TGTGCCAGCAGCCCACCGAGGGGCCCCCCCTACGAGCAGTACTTC.

In this sample, this clonotype turned up a few times. The genes are TRBV6-2 or TRBV6-3 and TRBJ1-5; TRBD1 matches at 7 bases. The DNA end is more similar to TRBJ2-3, so the J call may be wrong. This CDR3 is 16 amino acids long. Per germline, CDR1 MNHEY and CDR2 SVGEGT. CDR3 sequence (DNA): TGTGCCAGCAGTTACTCTCCACAGGGGCATGGACAGCCCCAGTATTTT. It specifies CASSYSPQGHGQPQYF.

This chain uses TRBV12-3 or TRBV12-4 with TRBJ1-4; 9 nucleotides agree with TRBD1. CDR3 size: 15 residues. The J segment lost 6 bases and the V segment lost 5 bases, leaving 7 bases of the junction unmatched. As DNA, the CDR3 is TGTGCCAGCAGTCCCGGGACAGGGTTTCATGAAAAACTGTTTTTT. This gives the protein CASSPGTGFHEKLFF.

This clonotype was found many times. This chain uses TRBV19 with TRBJ1-1; perhaps TRBD1 as D (5 bases). Between the trimmed V and J ends, which lost 5 bases and 1 base, there was a span of 11 bases. Germline CDR1 is LNHDA and CDR2 is SQIVND (reference sequence). The CDR3 runs to 14 residues. CDR3: CASSPRTQNTEAFF. CDR3 DNA sequence: TGTGCCAGTAGTCCGCGGACACAGAACACTGAAGCTTTCTTT.

At least ten counts were recorded for this clonotype. The CDR3 reads CASSLMTGGSDTQYF. In DNA, the CDR3 is TGTGCCAGCAGCTTAATGACGGGAGGGTCAGATACGCAGTATTTT. The V call is TRBV7-9, the J call TRBJ2-3; 8 positions agree with TRBD2. With 2 bases clipped from V and 4 bases from J, the junction kept 5 bases outside the gene matches. Germline V lookup: CDR1 SEHNR, CDR2 FQNEAQ (reference sequence). This CDR3 contains 15 residues.

To note about this clonotype: A much larger clone sits a single nucleotide away, making a read error possible. The V call is TRBV4-1, the J call TRBJ2-5; perhaps TRBD2 as D (6 bases). Germline assignment: CDR1 MGHRA and CDR2 YSYEKL. The ends were cut back, 0 bases at V and 9 bases at J, with 11 bases in the middle. This CDR3 is built from 13 residues. This CDR3 is CASSQDPGEPQYF. The CDR3 coding sequence is TGCGCCAGCAGCCAAGATCCGGGGGAGCCCCAGTACTTC.

Details on this clonotype: A single base separates this from a much larger clone, so it may be a read error. V usage is TRBV7-9 and J usage is TRBJ1-5; no clear D gene. The CDR3 is 15 residues long. CDR1 and CDR2 (germline): SEHNR, FQNEAQ (reference sequence). The CDR3 sequence is CAGSLDIHPNQPQHF. CDR3 nucleotide sequence: TGTGCCGGCAGCTTAGACATCCACCCTAATCAGCCCCAGCATTTT. The full variable domain, in which reference TRBV7-9 and TRBJ1-5 provide the parts outside the CDR3, is DTGVSQNPRHKITKRGQNVTFRCDPISEHNRLYWYRQTLGQGPEFLTYFQNEAQLEKSRLLSDRFSAERPKGSFSTLEIQRTEQGDSAMYLCAGSLDIHPNQPQHFGDGTRLSIL.

This clonotype was seen ten or more times. For the CDR3, the DNA is TGTGCCAGCAGTCGGCTAGCGGACCTTAACACCGGGGAGCTGTTTTTT. Amino acid sequence: CASSRLADLNTGELFF. The chain links TRBV2 to TRBJ2-2, with 7 bases identical to TRBD2. The V gene end was trimmed by 5 bases and the J gene end by 2 bases; junction bases not matched to a gene: 8. CDR1 and CDR2 (germline): SNHLY, FYNNEI. The CDR3 length is 16 residues.

On this clonotype itself: The junction does not match germline at one end; this may be a read error. V usage is TRBV28 and J usage is TRBJ2-6; TRBD1 or TRBD2 may be the D gene (5 bases each). The CDR3 contains 21 residues. Germline V CDR1 and CDR2: MDHEN, SYDVKM. As DNA, the CDR3 is TGTGCCAGCAGTCCGATCGCCGGGGCCCAGGATTTCTACTCTGGGGGCAACGTCCTGACTTTC. Residues: CASSPIAGAQDFYSGGNVLTF.

This clonotype showed up many times. The V and J genes are TRBV12-3 or TRBV12-4 and TRBJ2-6; either TRBD1 or TRBD2 may fit D (5 bases each). The CDR3 consists of 17 residues. V lost 6 bases and J lost 0, with 15 bases in between. Here the CDR3 DNA reads TGTGCCAGCAGCCAGGGACGTAGGGCCTCTGGGGCCAACGTCCTGACTTTC. Its protein product is CASSQGRRASGANVLTF.

The chain couples TRBV12-3 or TRBV12-4 to TRBJ2-1, with TRBD2 matching 9 bases. The length of the CDR3 is 19 residues. V shed 4 bases and J 1 base; nucleotides not matched to a gene: 14. CDR3 in DNA: TGTGCCAGCAGTTCCGGACTAGCGTCCTGGGGGCCTTCCTACAATGAGCAGTTCTTC. The encoded protein is CASSSGLASWGPSYNEQFF.

Turning to this clonotype: A much larger clone is a single base away; this may be a read error. The rearrangement uses TRBV27 and TRBJ2-3; no clear D gene. Deletions cut 1 base from V and 1 base from J, with 6 bases between. Germline CDR1 and CDR2: MNHEY and SMNVEV (reference sequence). The length of the CDR3 is 14 residues. CDR3 bases: TGTGCCAGCAGTTTATTTAGTGGCACAGATACGCAGTATTTT. Its protein product is CASSLFSGTDTQYF.

The rearrangement links TRBV27 to TRBJ2-7; D tentatively reads TRBD1 or TRBD2 (5 bases each). The CDR3 totals 13 residues. From germline, CDR1 is MNHEY and CDR2 SMNVEV (reference sequence). The V end was cut by 2 bases, the J end by 6 bases, with 11 bases between. CDR3 in DNA: TGTGCCAGCAGTTTAGCCCGGGGCGCCGAGCAGTACTTC. This gives the protein CASSLARGAEQYF.

This clonotype has a count of ten or more. The chain is built from TRBV25-1 and TRBJ2-3; D may be TRBD1 or TRBD2 (5 bases each). The V and J ends lost 1 base and 5 bases respectively, with 13 bases between them. CDR1 is MGHDK and CDR2 is SYGVNS in the germline V gene. This CDR3 contains 15 residues. This CDR3 is CASSEWGIRGDTQYF. In DNA, the CDR3 is TGTGCCAGCAGTGAATGGGGGATTAGGGGAGATACGCAGTATTTT.